These 20 T cell receptor beta chains originate from one sample sequenced in a study of shared clonotypes between healthy human individuals. The protocol was immunoSEQ multiplex PCR, while the TCRdb copy is restricted to in-frame clones and leaves out a portion. The sample shows roughly 2,300,000 clones, roughly 92% of them seen only once. The source material was naive CD4+ T cells from PBMCs. The subset denotes: CD45RA+ positively selected. The receptors were sampled from a man in his late teens or twenties in good health. Some clones in this sample may be carry-over from other donors' samples.

V is TRBV29-1 and J is TRBJ2-7, with D tentatively TRBD2 (5 bases). Germline V gives CDR1 SQVTM, CDR2 ANQGSEA. The CDR3 is made up of 12 amino acids. Trimming stripped 4 bases from V and 9 bases from J, with 16 bases between. In nucleotides, the CDR3 is TGCAGCGTTGCTCGTCCGCCTGAGGGGCAGTACTTC. Protein sequence: CSVARPPEGQYF.

The chain uses TRBV11-2 and TRBJ2-5, with a tentative D call TRBD1 (6 bases). V lost 5 bases to trimming and J lost 2 bases, with 18 bases between them. CDR3 length: 16 amino acids. Germline V lookup: CDR1 SGHAT, CDR2 FQNNGV. The CDR3 sequence is CASSRIPRQDQETQYF. In nucleotides, the CDR3 is TGTGCCAGCAGCCGGATACCCCGACAGGATCAAGAGACCCAGTACTTC.

The chain links TRBV5-6 to TRBJ2-2; 7 bases map to TRBD1. CDR1 and CDR2 from the germline V gene are SGHDT and YYEEEE. Trimming at V came to 1 base and at J to 2 bases, leaving 8 bases not matched to a gene. The CDR3 sequence is 17 residues long. The DNA of the CDR3 is TGTGCCAGCAGCTTGTATGGGGCAGGGGGAAACACCGGGGAGCTGTTTTTT. It translates to CASSLYGAGGNTGELFF.

The chain combines TRBV29-1 with TRBJ1-1; no clear D gene. Germline V gene sequence: CDR1 SQVTM, CDR2 ANQGSEA. Trimming stripped 4 bases from V and 6 bases from J, with 15 bases between. This CDR3 spans 13 amino acids. This CDR3 is CSVVRVKGSEAFF. In DNA, the CDR3 is TGCAGCGTTGTAAGGGTAAAGGGATCTGAAGCTTTCTTT.

The table lists this clone with a few counts. Within the sample, other DNA sequences also encode this same CDR3. This chain links TRBV5-4 with TRBJ2-3; TRBD1 agrees at 9 bases. CDR3 length equals 15 residues. Germline CDR1 and CDR2: SGHNT and YYREEE (reference sequence). Losses at the gene ends were 0 bases for V and 1 base for J; bases not matched to a gene: 0. The CDR3 DNA reads as TGTGCCAGCAGCTTGGGACAGGGGGGCACAGATACGCAGTATTTT. Encoded protein: CASSLGQGGTDTQYF.

In regard to this clone: This same CDR3 is encoded by further DNA sequences in the sample. This chain links TRBV25-1 with TRBJ1-2; no clear D. Germline V gene sequence: CDR1 MGHDK, CDR2 SYGVNS. Trimming left V 3 bases short and J 4 bases short, with 0 bases between. The CDR3 contains 10 residues. DNA for the CDR3: TGTGCCAGCAGTGACTATGGCTACACCTTC. Translation: CASSDYGYTF.

The J gene is TRBJ2-1, the V gene TRBV5-1, with TRBD2 matching over 7 bases. Germline-derived CDR1 and CDR2 are SGHRS and YFSETQ. V was pared by 1 base and J by 4 bases, with 8 bases of the junction left unmatched. The CDR3 contains 16 residues. This chain's CDR3 is CASSLLGLAAYNEQFF. The CDR3 nucleotides are TGCGCCAGCAGCTTGTTAGGGCTAGCGGCGTACAATGAGCAGTTCTTC.

This sequence joins TRBV30 and TRBJ2-2; D is undetermined. The CDR3 is 13 amino acids. V lost 4 bases, J lost 4 bases, and 10 bases lay in between. Germline CDR1 reads GTSNPN; CDR2 reads SVGIG (reference sequence). The CDR3 sequence: CAWTAGSTGELFF. CDR3 nucleotide sequence: TGTGCCTGGACGGCCGGGTCCACCGGGGAGCTGTTTTTT. Supplemented by reference TRBV30 and TRBJ2-2, the full variable domain reads SQTIHQWPATLVQPVGSPLSLECTVEGTSNPNLYWYRQAAGRGLQLLFYSVGIGQISSEVPQNLSASRPQDRQFILSSKKLLLSDSGFYLCAWTAGSTGELFFGEGSRLTVL.

The chain recombines TRBV28 with TRBJ2-1, with 7 bases that match TRBD2. The CDR3 loop spans 15 amino acids. Trimming at V came to 5 bases and at J to 2 bases, leaving 6 bases not matched to a gene. CDR1 MDHEN and CDR2 SYDVKM come from the germline V gene. This chain's CDR3 is CASSLASGTYNEQFF. For the CDR3, the DNA is TGTGCCAGCAGTCTTGCTAGCGGAACCTACAATGAGCAGTTCTTC.

The gene calls are TRBV9 and TRBJ2-5, with TRBD2 identical over 11 bases. The ends lost 0 bases at V and 0 bases at J; junction bases unmatched: 7. In germline, CDR1 is SGDLS, CDR2 YYNGEE. The CDR3 is 18 amino acids. This chain's CDR3 is CASSVAVAGGAHQETQYF. In DNA form, the CDR3 reads TGTGCCAGCAGCGTAGCCGTAGCGGGAGGGGCCCACCAAGAGACCCAGTACTTC.

The rearrangement joins TRBV10-3 to TRBJ1-1; D unclear. Per germline, CDR1 ENHRY and CDR2 SYGVKD. There are 13 residues in the CDR3. V dropped 9 bases and J dropped 0 bases, with 11 bases sitting between them. CDR3 loop: CAIRTDMNTEAFF. The CDR3 bases are TGTGCCATACGGACCGACATGAACACTGAAGCTTTCTTT.

The chain employs TRBV7-8 and TRBJ2-1; the D is unclear. The CDR3 sequence is 12 residues long. Germline-derived CDR1 and CDR2 are SGHVS and FQNEAQ. Trimming cost V 4 bases and J 6 bases, with 7 bases left between them. The CDR3 spells CASSYGFNEQFF. Here the CDR3 DNA reads TGTGCCAGCAGCTACGGGTTCAATGAGCAGTTCTTC.

The chain carries TRBV4-3 and TRBJ2-4; no clear D gene. The CDR3 totals 16 residues. Trimming pared 1 base from V and 0 bases from J, leaving 10 bases between. In germline, CDR1 is LGHNA, CDR2 YSLEER. The CDR3 is CASSQGFSLAKNIQYF. CDR3 bases: TGCGCCAGCAGCCAAGGTTTCAGCCTAGCCAAAAACATTCAGTACTTC.

The genes are TRBV5-4 and TRBJ1-4; 8 bases agree with TRBD1. The V gene end was trimmed by 4 bases and the J gene end by 8 bases; junction bases not matched to a gene: 7. Germline V gives CDR1 SGHNT, CDR2 YYREEE (reference sequence). The CDR3 is made up of 14 amino acids. CDR3 sequence: CASSIGTGSEKLFF. The CDR3 coding sequence is TGTGCCAGCAGCATCGGGACAGGTAGCGAAAAACTGTTTTTT.

The chain has TRBV11-3 and TRBJ2-7, with 7 nucleotides matching TRBD2. Germline trimming cut 1 base from V and 7 bases from J; bases unmatched to any gene: 4. From germline, CDR1 is SGHNT and CDR2 YENEEA. This CDR3 is built from 13 residues. The CDR3 sequence is CASSLAPGGEQYF. The CDR3 nucleotides read TGTGCCAGCAGCTTAGCCCCCGGGGGGGAGCAGTACTTC.

The chain recombines TRBV12-5 with TRBJ2-5, with 8 bases aligning to TRBD1. CDR1 and CDR2 (germline): LGHNT, FRNRAP. With 4 bases clipped from V and 2 bases from J, the junction kept 6 bases outside the gene matches. The CDR3 sequence is 15 residues long. CDR3 DNA: TGTGCTAGTGGTTCCATAACAGGGGGGCAAGAGACCCAGTACTTC. This codes for CASGSITGGQETQYF.

This chain connects TRBV9 to TRBJ1-2; TRBD1 matches at 12 bases. The CDR3 is made up of 16 amino acids. Trimming took 2 bases from V and 4 from J; bases not matched to a gene: 6. Germline V gene lookup returns CDR1 SGDLS and CDR2 YYNGEE. The CDR3 sequence: CASSVDPGQGAYGYTF. Here the CDR3 DNA reads TGTGCCAGCAGCGTCGATCCGGGACAGGGGGCCTATGGCTACACCTTC.

The genes are TRBV15 and TRBJ1-4, with TRBD1 matching over 8 bases. V dropped 2 bases and J dropped 5; count of bases not matched to a gene: 4. CDR1 and CDR2 (germline): LNHNV, YYDKDF (reference sequence). The CDR3 is 15 residues long. The CDR3 DNA reads TGTGCCACCAGCAGACAGGACAGGGTAAATGAAAAACTGTTTTTT. This gives the protein CATSRQDRVNEKLFF. Combining the CDR3 with reference TRBV15 and TRBJ1-4 gives the whole variable domain DAMVIQNPRYQVTQFGKPVTLSCSQTLNHNVMYWYQQKSSQAPKLLFHYYDKDFNNEADTPDNFQSRRPNTSFCFLDIRSPGLGDTAMYLCATSRQDRVNEKLFFGSGTQLSVL.

The chain combines TRBV7-3 with TRBJ2-7; D is unresolved. In germline, CDR1 is SGHTA, CDR2 FQGTGA. Trimming took 5 bases from V and 2 from J, leaving 13 bases between them. This CDR3 comprises 14 residues. The CDR3 nucleotides are TGTGCCAGCAGCCAAGAATTTCGTCCCTACGAGCAGTACTTC. Encoded protein: CASSQEFRPYEQYF.

The V and J genes are TRBV2 and TRBJ1-5, with 7 positions matching TRBD1. V shed 3 bases, J shed 7 bases, and the junction held 6 bases outside the gene matches. Germline assignment: CDR1 SNHLY and CDR2 FYNNEI. CDR3 length: 14 residues. This chain's CDR3 is CASSDEGGGQPQHF. The CDR3 DNA follows: TGTGCCAGCAGTGATGAAGGGGGCGGCCAGCCCCAGCATTTT. The complete variable domain, with remaining parts taken from reference TRBV2 and TRBJ1-5, reads EPEVTQTPSHQVTQMGQEVILRCVPISNHLYFYWYRQILGQKVEFLVSFYNNEISEKSEIFDDQFSVERPDGSNFTLKIRSTKLEDSAMYFCASSDEGGGQPQHFGDGTRLSIL.